The clone carrying this T cell receptor beta chain was seen a handful of times. Antigen specificity is unknown. Collection of 7.5 to 10 milliliters of peripheral blood was performed for each donor. The data stem from a study of blood T cells in healthy people across ages. Findings of the study overall: The percentage of naive T cells correlated strongly with TCR beta diversity.

Using a J-beta primer mix together with a sample-barcoded 5' primer, a second PCR was run for roughly 6 to 12 cycles. Template switching added a 12-random-nucleotide identifier to every cDNA molecule. TCRdb independently ran MiXCR on the 5' RACE reads; one entry per CDR3 protein. The sample shows a few hundred thousand distinct CDR3 sequences, around 29% of them seen only once. This clonotype was sampled from a woman aged 70-85 years in good health. The sequenced sample was blood.

The CDR3 DNA is TGCAGCGTTGCGGGGGAGGAACCCCGCCAAGAGACCCAGTACTTC. Amino acids: CSVAGEEPRQETQYF. The chain is built from TRBV29-1 and TRBJ2-5; D might be TRBD2 (6 bases). The CDR3 covers 15 residues. The germline gives CDR1 SQVTM, CDR2 ANQGSEA. The germline V and J ends were trimmed by 4 bases and 1 base, with 16 bases remaining between them.